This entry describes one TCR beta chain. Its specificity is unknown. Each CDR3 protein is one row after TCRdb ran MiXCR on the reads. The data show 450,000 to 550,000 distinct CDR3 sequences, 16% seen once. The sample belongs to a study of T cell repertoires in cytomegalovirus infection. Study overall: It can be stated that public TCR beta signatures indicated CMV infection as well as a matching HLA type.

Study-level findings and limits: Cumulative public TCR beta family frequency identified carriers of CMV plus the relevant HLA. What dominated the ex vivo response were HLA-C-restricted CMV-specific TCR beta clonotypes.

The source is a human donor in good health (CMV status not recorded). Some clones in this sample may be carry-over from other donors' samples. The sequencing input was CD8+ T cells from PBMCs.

CDR3 in DNA: TGTGCCAGCAGTACTAGCGGGGGGTTACTCCAAGAGACCCAGTACTTC. Its translation is CASSTSGGLLQETQYF. The J gene is TRBJ2-5, the V gene TRBV6-2 or TRBV6-3; 12 bases match TRBD2. CDR1 is MNHEY, CDR2 SVGEGT, per germline. The CDR3 has 16 amino acids. V shed 5 bases and J 1 base; nucleotides not matched to a gene: 5.